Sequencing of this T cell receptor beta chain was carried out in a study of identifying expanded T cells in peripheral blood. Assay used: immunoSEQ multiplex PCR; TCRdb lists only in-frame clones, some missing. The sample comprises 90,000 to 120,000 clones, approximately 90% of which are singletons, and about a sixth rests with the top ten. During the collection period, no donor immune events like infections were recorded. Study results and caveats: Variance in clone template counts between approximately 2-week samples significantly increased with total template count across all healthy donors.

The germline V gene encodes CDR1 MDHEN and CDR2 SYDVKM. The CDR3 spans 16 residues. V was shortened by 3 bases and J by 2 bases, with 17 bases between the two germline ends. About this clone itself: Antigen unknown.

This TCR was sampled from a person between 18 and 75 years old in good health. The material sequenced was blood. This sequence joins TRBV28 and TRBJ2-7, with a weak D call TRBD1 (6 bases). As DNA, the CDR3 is TGTGCCAGCAGTTTTCCCCTAACAGGGCTTACCTACGAGCAGTACTTC. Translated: CASSFPLTGLTYEQYF.